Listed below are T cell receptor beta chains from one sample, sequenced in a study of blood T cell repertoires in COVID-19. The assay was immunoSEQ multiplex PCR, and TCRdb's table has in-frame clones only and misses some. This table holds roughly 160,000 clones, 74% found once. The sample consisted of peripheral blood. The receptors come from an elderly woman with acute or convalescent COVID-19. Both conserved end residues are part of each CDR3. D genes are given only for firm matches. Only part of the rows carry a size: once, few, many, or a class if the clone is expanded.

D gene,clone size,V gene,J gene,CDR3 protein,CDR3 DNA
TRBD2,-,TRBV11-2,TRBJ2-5,CASSWTSGSIKTQYF,TGTGCCAGCAGCTGGACTAGCGGGAGTATAAAGACCCAGTACTTC
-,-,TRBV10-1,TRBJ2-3,CASSDSGNTDTQYF,TGCGCCAGCAGTGATTCTGGCAACACAGATACGCAGTATTTT
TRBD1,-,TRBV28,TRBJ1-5,CASQGQLNQPQHF,TGTGCCAGCCAGGGACAGCTTAATCAGCCCCAGCATTTT
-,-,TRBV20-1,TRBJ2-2,CSASPAEGNTGELFF,TGCAGTGCTAGTCCAGCGGAAGGGAACACCGGGGAGCTGTTTTTT
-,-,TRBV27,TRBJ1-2,CASSRNRTPIGGYTF,TGTGCCAGCAGCAGAAACAGGACACCCATCGGCGGCTACACCTTC
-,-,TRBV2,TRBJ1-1,CASSEAGGITEAFF,TGTGCCAGCAGTGAGGCCGGGGGTATCACTGAAGCTTTCTTT
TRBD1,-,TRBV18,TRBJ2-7,CASSPDRGHEQYF,TGTGCCAGCTCACCTGACAGGGGCCACGAGCAGTACTTC
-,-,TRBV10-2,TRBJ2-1,CASRLSVHEQFF,TGCGCCAGCAGGCTCTCGGTGCATGAGCAGTTCTTC
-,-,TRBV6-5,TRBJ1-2,CASSYTGRSGYTF,TGTGCCAGCAGTTACACAGGACGGTCTGGCTACACCTTC
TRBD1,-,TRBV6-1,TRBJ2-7,CASSEWTGGAEQYF,TGTGCCAGCAGTGAATGGACAGGGGGGGCCGAGCAGTACTTC
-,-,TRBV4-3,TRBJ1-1,CASSFDRMNTEAFF,TGCGCCAGCAGCTTTGACAGGATGAACACTGAAGCTTTCTTT
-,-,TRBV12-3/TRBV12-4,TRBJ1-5,CASSFSDQPQHF,TGTGCCAGCAGCTTCAGTGATCAGCCCCAGCATTTT
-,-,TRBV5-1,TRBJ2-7,CASSFSLDRSSYEQYF,-
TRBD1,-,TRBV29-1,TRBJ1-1,CSVVSGGTEAFF,TGCAGCGTTGTTTCAGGGGGCACTGAAGCTTTCTTT
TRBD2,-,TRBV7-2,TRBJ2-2,CASGNIAGGPGTGELFF,TGTGCCAGCGGAAACATAGCGGGAGGGCCGGGTACCGGGGAGCTGTTTTTT
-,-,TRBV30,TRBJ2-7,CAWSGKTGSNEQYF,TGTGCCTGGAGTGGGAAGACAGGAAGCAACGAGCAGTACTTC
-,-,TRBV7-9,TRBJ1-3,CASSYYSTGNTIYF,TGTGCCAGCAGTTATTACAGTACTGGAAACACCATATATTTT
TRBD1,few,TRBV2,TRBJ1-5,CASKGQGIGHQPQHF,TGTGCCAGCAAGGGACAGGGGATAGGTCATCAGCCCCAGCATTTT
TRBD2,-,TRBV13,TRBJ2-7,CASSLLREGLYEQYF,TGTGCCAGCAGCTTGTTGCGGGAGGGCCTCTACGAGCAGTACTTC
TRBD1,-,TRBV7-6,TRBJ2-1,CASSDGQGSYNEQFF,TGTGCCAGCAGTGATGGACAGGGGTCCTACAATGAGCAGTTCTTC
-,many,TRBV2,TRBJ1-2,CASSPQGTNYGYTF,TGTGCCAGCAGTCCCCAGGGGACAAACTATGGCTACACCTTC
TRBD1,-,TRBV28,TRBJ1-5,CASSGQGRNQPQHF,TGTGCCAGCAGCGGACAGGGGCGGAATCAGCCCCAGCATTTT
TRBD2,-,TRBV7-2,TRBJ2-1,CASSLGGRVLDEQFF,TGTGCCAGCAGCTTAGGCGGGAGGGTGCTGGATGAGCAGTTCTTC
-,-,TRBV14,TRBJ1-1,CASSQDVDTEAFF,TGTGCCAGCAGCCAAGATGTAGACACTGAAGCTTTCTTT
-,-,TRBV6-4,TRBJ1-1,CASSAQQGDTEAFF,TGTGCCAGCAGTGCCCAACAGGGAGACACTGAAGCTTTCTTT
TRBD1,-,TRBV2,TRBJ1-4,CASIPGQGNEKLFF,TGTGCCAGCATCCCGGGACAGGGGAATGAAAAACTGTTTTTT
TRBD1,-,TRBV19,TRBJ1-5,CASTETGGGGQPQHF,TGTGCCAGTACTGAGACAGGGGGCGGAGGTCAGCCCCAGCATTTT
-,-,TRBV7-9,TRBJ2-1,CASSLGSPPREQFF,TGTGCCAGCAGCTTAGGGAGCCCCCCGAGAGAGCAGTTCTTC
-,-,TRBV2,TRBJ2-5,CASSAGMGGQETQYF,TGTGCCAGCAGTGCTGGTATGGGGGGCCAAGAGACCCAGTACTTC
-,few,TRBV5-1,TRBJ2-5,CASRLQGGETQYF,TGCGCCAGCAGACTACAGGGCGGGGAGACCCAGTACTTC
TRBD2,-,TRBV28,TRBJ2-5,CASSLGLAGLGETQYF,TGTGCCAGCAGTCTCGGACTAGCGGGACTTGGTGAGACCCAGTACTTC
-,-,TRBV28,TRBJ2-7,CASSAGPQGREQYF,TGTGCCAGCAGTGCCGGGCCCCAGGGTAGGGAGCAGTACTTC
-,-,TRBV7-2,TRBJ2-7,CASSLARGPYEQYF,TGTGCCAGCAGCTTAGCAAGGGGCCCCTACGAGCAGTACTTC
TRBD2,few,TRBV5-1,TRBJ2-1,CASSLGLAGVNEQFF,TGCGCCAGCAGCCTAGGACTAGCGGGAGTAAATGAGCAGTTCTTC
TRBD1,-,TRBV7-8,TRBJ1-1,CASSSDREAEAFF,TGTGCCAGCAGCTCAGACAGGGAGGCTGAAGCTTTCTTT
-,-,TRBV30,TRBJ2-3,CAWSVTLTDTQYF,TGTGCCTGGAGTGTGACTCTTACAGATACGCAGTATTTT
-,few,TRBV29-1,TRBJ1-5,CSVRGGALDQPQHF,TGCAGCGTTCGAGGAGGGGCCCTGGATCAGCCCCAGCATTTT
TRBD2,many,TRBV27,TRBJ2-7,CASSETSGLAYEQYF,TGTGCCAGCAGCGAGACTAGCGGGCTTGCCTACGAGCAGTACTTC
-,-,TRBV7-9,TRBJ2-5,CASSLTSVEETQYF,TGTGCCAGCAGCCTTACGTCGGTAGAAGAGACCCAGTACTTC
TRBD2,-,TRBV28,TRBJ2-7,CASSRTGGIGSYEQYF,TGTGCCAGCAGCCGAACCGGGGGGATTGGTAGCTACGAGCAGTACTTC
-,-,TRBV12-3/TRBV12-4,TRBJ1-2,CASRDSNYGYTF,TGTGCCAGCAGGGACAGTAACTATGGCTACACCTTC
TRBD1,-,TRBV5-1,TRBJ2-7,CASSLGGQGYEQYF,TGCGCCAGCAGCTTGGGGGGACAGGGCTACGAGCAGTACTTC
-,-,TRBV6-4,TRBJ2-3,CASSGSGTSTDTQYF,TGTGCCAGCAGTGGGTCCGGGACTAGCACAGATACGCAGTATTTT
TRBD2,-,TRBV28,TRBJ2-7,CASRGGIYEQYF,TGTGCCAGCAGGGGGGGGATCTACGAGCAGTACTTC
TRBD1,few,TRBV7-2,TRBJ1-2,CASSPTGTYGYTF,TGTGCCAGCAGCCCGACAGGGACCTATGGCTACACCTTC
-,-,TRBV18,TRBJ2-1,CASSPRAGVNEQFF,TGTGCCAGCTCACCACGAGCAGGGGTCAATGAGCAGTTCTTC
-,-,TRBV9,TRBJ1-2,CASSVATTAPYGYTF,TGTGCCAGCAGCGTAGCTACAACAGCCCCGTATGGCTACACCTTC
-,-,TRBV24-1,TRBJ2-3,CATSDLSTGDYTDTQYF,TGTGCCACCAGTGATTTGTCGACAGGGGACTACACAGATACGCAGTATTTT
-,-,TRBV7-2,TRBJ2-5,CASSPPGEETQYF,TGTGCCAGCAGCCCGCCGGGGGAAGAGACCCAGTACTTC
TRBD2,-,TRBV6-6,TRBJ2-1,CASNTRTSGAYNEQFF,TGTGCCAGCAACACAAGGACTAGCGGGGCCTACAATGAGCAGTTCTTC
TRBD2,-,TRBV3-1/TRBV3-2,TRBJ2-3,CASSQPLAGGPDTQYF,TGTGCCAGCAGCCAACCACTAGCGGGAGGTCCAGATACGCAGTATTTT
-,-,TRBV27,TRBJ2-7,CASSLVKRGEQYF,TGTGCCAGCAGTTTAGTAAAGAGGGGGGAGCAGTACTTC
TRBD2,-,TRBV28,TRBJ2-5,CASKRAGAETQYF,TGTGCCAGCAAAAGAGCGGGAGCAGAGACCCAGTACTTC
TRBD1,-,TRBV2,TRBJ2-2,CASNRDRYTGELFF,TGTGCCAGCAATAGGGACAGGTACACCGGGGAGCTGTTTTTT